The rows below give T cell receptor beta chains drawn from one sample of a study of cytomegalovirus exposure and HLA in healthy donors. The data were produced by immunoSEQ multiplex PCR, yet TCRdb's version contains in-frame clones alone and is incomplete. Among 100,000 to 150,000 clones listed, approximately 95% were seen once. What was sequenced was PBMCs. The receptors were sampled from a man younger than 35 in good health and CMV-seronegative. Both conserved end residues are part of each CDR3. The order of the fields is J gene, V gene, D gene, clone size, CDR3 DNA, CDR3 protein. D genes are given only for firm matches. Size tells how often a clone was seen (once, few, many) or the class of an expanded clone, and some rows leave it out.

TRBJ2-6,TRBV6-4,.,.,TGTGCCAGCTCTGCGTTCTCGGGGGCCAACGTCCTGACTTTC,CASSAFSGANVLTF
TRBJ1-4,TRBV7-9,.,.,TGTGCCAGCAGCTTAGCATCCGACGGGGGAGGTAGGGGTGAAAAACTGTTTTTT,CASSLASDGGGRGEKLFF
TRBJ2-7,TRBV7-3,TRBD1,.,TGTGCCAGCAGTACAGGGGGCTCCTACGAGCAGTACTTC,CASSTGGSYEQYF
TRBJ2-1,TRBV5-3,TRBD2,.,TGTGCCAGAAGCTTCTCGACTAGCGCCTCCTACAATGAGCAGTTCTTC,CARSFSTSASYNEQFF
TRBJ2-2,TRBV11-2,.,.,TGTGCCAGCAGCTTTTTGGGAGGCCGACTAAACACCGGGGAGCTGTTTTTT,CASSFLGGRLNTGELFF
TRBJ1-5,TRBV7-2,.,few,TGTGCCAGCAGCCCCCAATTGTCCCGCAATCAGCCCCAGCATTTT,CASSPQLSRNQPQHF
TRBJ2-3,TRBV6-6,.,.,TGTGCCAGCAGTTACGAGCGGGTCACAGATACGCAGTATTTT,CASSYERVTDTQYF
TRBJ2-2,TRBV18,TRBD1,.,TGTGCCAGCTCACTCACAGGGGAGAGGACCGGGGAGCTGTTTTTT,CASSLTGERTGELFF
TRBJ1-2,TRBV9,TRBD1,once,TGTGCCAGCAGCGTAGCCCGGGACAGGGGGGTCTATGGCTACACCTTC,CASSVARDRGVYGYTF
TRBJ1-4,TRBV27,.,.,TGTGCCAGCCGATCAGTGACTCTAAGCACTAATGAAAAACTGTTTTTT,CASRSVTLSTNEKLFF
TRBJ2-6,TRBV4-3,TRBD1,.,TGCGCCAGCAGCCAAGAAACAGGGGTAAGGCATGGGGCCAACGTCCTGACTTTC,CASSQETGVRHGANVLTF
TRBJ2-7,TRBV5-1,TRBD1,.,TGCGCCAGCAGCTTGGCCCTGACGACAGGGCCATTTACCTACGAGCAGTACTTC,CASSLALTTGPFTYEQYF
TRBJ2-7,TRBV9,TRBD2,.,TGTGCCAGCAGCGTCGGTACCGGGACTAGCGGGTCCGACTACGAGCAGTACTTC,CASSVGTGTSGSDYEQYF
TRBJ1-5,TRBV28,TRBD1,once,TGTGCCAGCAGTTCCGGGACAGGGGTAGTTCAGCCCCAGCATTTT,CASSSGTGVVQPQHF
TRBJ2-1,TRBV10-1,TRBD2,.,TGCGCCAGCCGTTTAGCGGGAGGGCCTTTAAGGGTCGAGTTCTTC,CASRLAGGPLRVEFF
TRBJ2-1,TRBV27,TRBD2,.,TGTGCCAGCACTACCCTAGCGGGGGGGGGAAGCTATGAGCAGTTCTTC,CASTTLAGGGSYEQFF
TRBJ2-1,TRBV4-2,.,.,TGTGCCAGCAGCCAAGATGAAAGGAGGGAGTACAATGAGCAGTTCTTC,CASSQDERREYNEQFF
TRBJ2-1,TRBV9,.,.,TGTGCCAGCAGCGTCAGACTTGGAAACAACAATGAGCAGTTCTTC,CASSVRLGNNNEQFF
TRBJ2-7,TRBV5-8,TRBD1,.,TGTGCCAGCGGTCTGAACAGGGGAAAAAACTACGAGCAGTACTTC,CASGLNRGKNYEQYF
TRBJ1-4,TRBV6-5,.,.,TGTGCCAGCAGTCCTGACAGTGCAACTAATGAAAAACTGTTTTTT,CASSPDSATNEKLFF
TRBJ2-1,TRBV5-8,.,few,TGTGCCAGCAGCTTGGCTTCGTCCAATGAGCAGTTCTTC,CASSLASSNEQFF
TRBJ2-5,TRBV2,.,.,TGTGCCAGCAGTGAGAACGGAGCGGCCCGAGGGGAGACCCAGTACTTC,CASSENGAARGETQYF
TRBJ2-7,TRBV9,TRBD2,.,TGTGCCAGCAGCCCCCGATCTAGCGGTCCCTACGAGCAGTACTTC,CASSPRSSGPYEQYF
TRBJ2-3,TRBV19,TRBD2,.,TGTGCCAGTAGTCCTAGCGGGAGTGGTGGAGATACGCAGTATTTT,CASSPSGSGGDTQYF
TRBJ1-1,TRBV19,.,.,TGTGCCAGTAGTATCGCCGGGGGTGGGGAAGCTTTCTTT,CASSIAGGGEAFF